The 4 T cell receptor beta chains below come from one sample, sequenced in a study of identical twins. TCRdb processed the 5' RACE reads anew with MiXCR; each CDR3 protein has one entry. The sample comprises approximately 240,000 distinct CDR3 sequences, roughly an eighth of which are singletons, and around 9% rests with the top ten. Sequenced sample: memory (CD45RO+) T cells sorted from blood. These receptors were obtained from a woman aged 18-30 years in good health.

The V call is TRBV5-1, the J call TRBJ1-1; weak D call: TRBD1 (6 bases). Looked up from germline, CDR1 is SGHRS and CDR2 is YFSETQ. This CDR3 comprises 15 residues. The V end lost 3 bases, the J end lost 4 bases, and 16 bases lay between the germline ends. CDR3 coding DNA: TGCGCCAGCAGCTCCGAGGACACAGGGAGCACTGAAGCTTTCTTT. It specifies CASSSEDTGSTEAFF.

This clonotype was recorded a few times. The chain combines TRBV2 with TRBJ2-7; TRBD2 aligns across 16 bases. This CDR3 spans 13 amino acids. V lost 11 bases, J lost 7 bases, and 5 bases stayed unmatched. The germline V gene encodes CDR1 SNHLY and CDR2 FYNNEI. CDR3 nucleotide sequence: TGTGCCGGGACTAGCGGGGGGGCCTTGGAGCAGTACTTC. It yields the protein CAGTSGGALEQYF.

The rearrangement links TRBV12-3 or TRBV12-4 to TRBJ1-4; maybe TRBD1 (5 bases). The V end was cut by 7 bases, the J end by 5 bases, with 14 bases between. This CDR3 contains 14 residues. The CDR3 bases are TGTGCCAGCACCCTGGGGTACAGGAATGAAAAACTGTTTTTT. This translates into CASTLGYRNEKLFF.

This sequence joins TRBV6-2 or TRBV6-3 and TRBJ2-7; possible D gene TRBD1, 6 bases. V lost 6 bases to trimming and J lost 3 bases, with 12 bases between them. Germline assignment: CDR1 MNHEY and CDR2 SVGEGT. The CDR3 contains 13 residues. CDR3 sequence (DNA): TGTGCCAGCAGCCAACAGGGAGACTACGAGCAGTACTTC. This codes for CASSQQGDYEQYF.